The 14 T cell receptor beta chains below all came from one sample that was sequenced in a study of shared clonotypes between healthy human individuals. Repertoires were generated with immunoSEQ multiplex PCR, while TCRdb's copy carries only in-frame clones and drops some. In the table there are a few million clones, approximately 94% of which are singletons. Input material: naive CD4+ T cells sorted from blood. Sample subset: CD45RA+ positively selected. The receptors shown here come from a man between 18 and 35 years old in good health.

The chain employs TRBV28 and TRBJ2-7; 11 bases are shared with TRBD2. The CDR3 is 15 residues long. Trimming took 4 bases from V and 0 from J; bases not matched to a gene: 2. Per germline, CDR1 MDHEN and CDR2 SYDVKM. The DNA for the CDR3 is TGTGCCAGCAGTTCTAGCGGGGGGCACTCCTACGAGCAGTACTTC. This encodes CASSSSGGHSYEQYF.

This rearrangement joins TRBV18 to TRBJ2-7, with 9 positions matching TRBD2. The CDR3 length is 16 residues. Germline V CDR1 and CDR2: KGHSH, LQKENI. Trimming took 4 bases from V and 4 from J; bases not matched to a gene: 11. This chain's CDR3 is CASSLILAGEKYEQYF. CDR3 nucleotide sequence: TGTGCCAGCTCACTAATATTAGCGGGAGAAAAGTACGAGCAGTACTTC.

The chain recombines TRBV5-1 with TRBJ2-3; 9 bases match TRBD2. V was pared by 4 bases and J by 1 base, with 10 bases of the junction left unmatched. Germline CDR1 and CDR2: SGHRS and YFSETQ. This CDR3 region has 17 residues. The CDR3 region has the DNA TGCGCCAGCAGCCGACGGACTAGCGTAGGAGGCACAGATACGCAGTATTTT. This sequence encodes CASSRRTSVGGTDTQYF.

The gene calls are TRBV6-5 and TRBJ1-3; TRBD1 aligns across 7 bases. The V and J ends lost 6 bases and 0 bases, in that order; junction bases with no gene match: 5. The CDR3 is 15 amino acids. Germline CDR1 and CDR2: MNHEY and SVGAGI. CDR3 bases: TGTGCCAGCAGACAGGGGCCTGCCTCTGGAAACACCATATATTTT. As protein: CASRQGPASGNTIYF.

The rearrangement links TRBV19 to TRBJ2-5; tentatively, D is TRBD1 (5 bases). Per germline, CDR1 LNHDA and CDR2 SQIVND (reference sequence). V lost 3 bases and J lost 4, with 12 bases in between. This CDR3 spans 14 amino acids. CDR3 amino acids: CASSIRQGAETQYF. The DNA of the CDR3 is TGTGCCAGTAGTATCCGCCAGGGCGCAGAGACCCAGTACTTC.

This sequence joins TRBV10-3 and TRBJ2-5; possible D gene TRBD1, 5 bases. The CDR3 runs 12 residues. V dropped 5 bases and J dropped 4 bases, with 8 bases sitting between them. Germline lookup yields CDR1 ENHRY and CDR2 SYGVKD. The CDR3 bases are TGTGCCATCAGTCCCAGGGCAGAGACCCAGTACTTC. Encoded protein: CAISPRAETQYF.

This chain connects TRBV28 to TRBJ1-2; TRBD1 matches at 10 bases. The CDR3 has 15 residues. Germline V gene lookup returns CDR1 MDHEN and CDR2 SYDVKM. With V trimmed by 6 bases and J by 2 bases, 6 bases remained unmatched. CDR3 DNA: TGTGCCAGCAGCCGCCCGGGACAGGGGAACTATGGCTACACCTTC. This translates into CASSRPGQGNYGYTF.

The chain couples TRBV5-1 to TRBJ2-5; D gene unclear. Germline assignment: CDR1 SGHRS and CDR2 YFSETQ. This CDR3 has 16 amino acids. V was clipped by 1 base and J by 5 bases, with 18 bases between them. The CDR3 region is CASSLSLGSISETQYF. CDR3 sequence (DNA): TGCGCCAGCAGCTTGAGTCTGGGATCTATCTCGGAGACCCAGTACTTC.

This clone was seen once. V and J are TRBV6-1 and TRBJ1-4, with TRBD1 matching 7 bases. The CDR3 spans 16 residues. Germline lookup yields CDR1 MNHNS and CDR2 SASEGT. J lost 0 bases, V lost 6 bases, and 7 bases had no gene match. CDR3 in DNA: TGTGCCAGCAGGGAAACAGGGGCCGCAACTAATGAAAAACTGTTTTTT. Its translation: CASRETGAATNEKLFF.

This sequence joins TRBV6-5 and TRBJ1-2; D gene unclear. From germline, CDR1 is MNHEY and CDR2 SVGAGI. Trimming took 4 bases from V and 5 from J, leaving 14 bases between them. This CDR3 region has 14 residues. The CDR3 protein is CASSSPGEMYGYTF. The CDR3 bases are TGTGCCAGCAGTTCCCCGGGAGAGATGTATGGCTACACCTTC.

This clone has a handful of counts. CDR3 sequence: CASSHGQNQPQHF. In DNA, the CDR3 is TGTGCCAGCAGCCACGGACAGAATCAGCCCCAGCATTTT. The gene calls are TRBV7-9 and TRBJ1-5, with a weak D call TRBD1 (6 bases). The germline CDR1 and CDR2 sequences are SEHNR and FQNEAQ (reference sequence). This CDR3 is 13 amino acids long. The germline V and J ends were trimmed by 5 bases and 4 bases, with 9 bases remaining between them.

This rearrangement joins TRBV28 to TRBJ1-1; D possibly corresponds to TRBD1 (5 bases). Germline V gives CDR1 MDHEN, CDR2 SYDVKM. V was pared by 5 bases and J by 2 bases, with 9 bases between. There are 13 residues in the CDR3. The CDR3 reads CASSRDANTEAFF. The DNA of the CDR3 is TGTGCCAGCAGTAGGGACGCCAACACTGAAGCTTTCTTT. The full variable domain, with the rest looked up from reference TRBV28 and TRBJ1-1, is DVKVTQSSRYLVKRTGEKVFLECVQDMDHENMFWYRQDPGLGLRLIYFSYDVKMKEKGDIPEGYSVSREKKERFSLILESASTNQTSMYLCASSRDANTEAFFGQGTRLTVV.

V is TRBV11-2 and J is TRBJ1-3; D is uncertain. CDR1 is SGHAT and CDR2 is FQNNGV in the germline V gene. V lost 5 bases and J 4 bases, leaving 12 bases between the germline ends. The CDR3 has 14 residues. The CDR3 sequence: CASSLNGRGNTIYF. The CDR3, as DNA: TGTGCCAGCAGCCTAAACGGCAGAGGAAACACCATATATTTT. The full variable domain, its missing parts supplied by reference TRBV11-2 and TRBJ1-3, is EAGVAQSPRYKIIEKRQSVAFWCNPISGHATLYWYQQILGQGPKLLIQFQNNGVVDDSQLPKDRFSAERLKGVDSTLKIQPAKLEDSAVYLCASSLNGRGNTIYFGEGSWLTVV.

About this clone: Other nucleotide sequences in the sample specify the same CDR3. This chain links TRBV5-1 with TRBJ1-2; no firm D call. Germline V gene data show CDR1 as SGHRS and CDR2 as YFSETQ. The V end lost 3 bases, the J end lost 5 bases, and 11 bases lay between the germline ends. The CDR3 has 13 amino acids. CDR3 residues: CASSSDGTYGYTF. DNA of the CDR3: TGCGCCAGCAGCTCGGACGGAACATATGGCTACACCTTC.